This T cell receptor beta chain appears in the sequencing data of a study of Ad26.COV2.S vaccination and SARS-CoV-2 variants. Assay used: immunoSEQ multiplex PCR; TCRdb lists only in-frame clones, some missing. The sample contains approximately 480,000 clones, around 85% of which appear only once. This CDR3 has 16 residues. The junction had 7 bases not matched to a gene; V was cut back by 4 bases and J by 5 bases. Per germline, CDR1 SGHNT and CDR2 YYREEE (reference sequence). Treatment in this sample: some 20 received Ad26.COV2.S at low or high dose, single or two shots; several received placebo; per-sample allocation not given. The samples date from day 63 after the first vaccine or placebo injection.

The TCR was taken from a person aged 18 to 59 who received the Ad26.COV2.S COVID-19 vaccine or a placebo. This chain joins TRBV5-4 and TRBJ2-1, with 12 bases that match TRBD2. The sample here was peripheral blood, taken in a trial of Ad26.COV2.S vaccine versus placebo. This chain's CDR3 is CASSVGTSGPNNEQFF. The CDR3 coding sequence is TGTGCCAGCAGCGTGGGGACTAGCGGGCCGAACAATGAGCAGTTCTTC. Based on the CDR3 plus reference TRBV5-4 and TRBJ2-1, the full variable domain is ETGVTQSPTHLIKTRGQQVTLRCSSQSGHNTVSWYQQALGQGPQFIFQYYREEENGRGNFPPRFSGLQFPNYSSELNVNALELDDSALYLCASSVGTSGPNNEQFFGPGTRLTVL.